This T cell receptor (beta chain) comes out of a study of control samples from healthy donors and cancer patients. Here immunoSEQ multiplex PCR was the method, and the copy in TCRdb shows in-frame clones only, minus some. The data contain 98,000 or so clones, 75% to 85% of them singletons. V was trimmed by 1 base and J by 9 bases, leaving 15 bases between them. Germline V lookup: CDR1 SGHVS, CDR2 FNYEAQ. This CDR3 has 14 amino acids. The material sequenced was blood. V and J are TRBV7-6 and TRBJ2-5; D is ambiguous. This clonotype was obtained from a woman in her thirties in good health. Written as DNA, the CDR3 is TGTGCCAGCAGCTTAGGTTACGCGCAGGCGGCCCAGTACTTC. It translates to CASSLGYAQAAQYF.